This passage covers 2 T cell receptor beta chains from one sample sequenced in a study of OX40 agonist ivuxolimab in advanced cancers. Measured with immunoSEQ multiplex PCR; TCRdb has only the in-frame clones, and not every one. The sample contains some 75,000 clones, around 86% of which appear only once. Sequencing used CD4+ or CD8+ T cells sorted from blood, obtained in a trial of the OX40 agonist ivuxolimab. The source of these receptors is an adult with an advanced solid tumor such as melanoma, head and neck, liver or kidney cancer.

The chain recombines TRBV4-3 with TRBJ1-6, with 11 bases identical to TRBD1. This CDR3 has 17 residues. V shed 0 bases, J shed 9 bases, and the junction held 7 bases outside the gene matches. Germline loops: CDR1 LGHNA, CDR2 YSLEER. The CDR3 spells CASSQDAGQGAGSPLHF. CDR3 nucleotides: TGCGCCAGCAGCCAAGATGCCGGACAGGGGGCTGGTTCACCCCTCCACTTT.

This clone was seen a handful of times. The chain couples TRBV6-6 to TRBJ2-1, with 7 bases matching TRBD2. CDR1 is MNHNY and CDR2 is SVGAGI in the germline V gene (reference sequence). J gave up 7 bases and V 7 bases, and 4 bases lay outside the gene matches. The CDR3 is 12 residues long. The CDR3 sequence is CASTWGGNEQFF. In DNA, the CDR3 is TGTGCCAGCACGTGGGGGGGAAATGAGCAGTTCTTC.